The TCR beta chain described here comes from a study of cytomegalovirus exposure and HLA in healthy donors. Study at large: An earlier analysis identified 110 million or so unique TCR beta sequences in 150 million to 200 million T cells. General observations from the study: In all likelihood, a cluster of highly shared sequence variants was a sequencing artifact.

With respect to this clone: Its target is not known.

V trimming: 4 bases; J trimming: 11 bases; junction bases outside the gene matches: 10. The CDR3 length is 14 residues. Germline V lookup: CDR1 LGHNA, CDR2 YSLEER. Healthy bone marrow donors made up the donor group. Primers included in the PCR were 60 Vbeta and 13 Jbeta primers. Authors' data handling: It was a later analysis that counted roughly 79 million unique TCR beta chains, of which 9.5 million to 14 million were shared. Profiled with immunoSEQ multiplex PCR; TCRdb holds only in-frame clones, not every one. The V and J calls and clone size were taken over from that table, and D and trimming were inferred from the DNA. In the table there are some 160,000 clones, roughly 80% of which are singletons.

This clonotype was obtained from a man aged 45-65 years in good health and CMV-seropositive. The chain is built from TRBV4-3 and TRBJ1-1, with 10 bases identical to TRBD1. The sequencing sample was made of PBMCs. The CDR3 DNA reads TGCGCCAGCAGCCCAACCGGGACAGGGGACGATGCTTTCTTT. This sequence encodes CASSPTGTGDDAFF.